The 5 T cell receptor beta chains presented below share a single source sample, sequenced in a study of blood T cell repertoires in COVID-19. Profiled with immunoSEQ multiplex PCR; TCRdb holds only in-frame clones, not every one. The data show about 180,000 clones, about 83% seen once. Sequenced sample: PBMCs or T cells enriched from blood (not recorded which). The receptor source for this set is a woman in her thirties who had recovered from COVID-19.

The rearrangement joins TRBV5-1 to TRBJ2-5; a possible D gene is TRBD1 (6 bases). Deletions cut 4 bases from V and 5 bases from J, with 15 bases between. Germline lookup yields CDR1 SGHRS and CDR2 YFSETQ. The CDR3 extends over 14 amino acids. The CDR3 DNA reads TGCGCCAGCAGCGACACTGACAGGATCGAGACCCAGTACTTC. Encoded protein: CASSDTDRIETQYF. Full variable domain (outside the CDR3, taken from reference TRBV5-1 and TRBJ2-5): KAGVTQTPRYLIKTRGQQVTLSCSPISGHRSVSWYQQTPGQGLQFLFEYFSETQRNKGNFPGRFSGRQFSNSRSEMNVSTLELGDSALYLCASSDTDRIETQYFGPGTRLLVL.

This clone was recorded only once. V is TRBV6-5 and J is TRBJ1-2, with D possibly matching TRBD1 (6 bases). V was clipped by 8 bases and J by 4 bases, with 17 bases between them. The V gene's germline CDR1 is MNHEY and CDR2 SVGAGI. The CDR3 consists of 14 residues. The CDR3 DNA reads as TGTGCCAGCGTAAAATCCTCGACAGGCTATGGCTACACCTTC. Residues: CASVKSSTGYGYTF.

The table lists this clone with a count of one. The chain couples TRBV28 to TRBJ1-5; D is perhaps TRBD1 (5 bases). The germline V gene encodes CDR1 MDHEN and CDR2 SYDVKM. Between the trimmed V and J ends, which lost 6 bases and 0 bases, there was a span of 12 bases. This CDR3 region has 15 residues. CDR3 protein: CASRMTVYSNQPQHF. Here the CDR3 DNA reads TGTGCCAGCAGAATGACAGTTTATAGCAATCAGCCCCAGCATTTT.

As for this clone: Additional DNA sequences in this sample encode the identical CDR3. This sequence joins TRBV9 and TRBJ2-3; 8 bases fit TRBD2. Per germline, CDR1 SGDLS and CDR2 YYNGEE. V lost 2 bases to trimming and J lost 0 bases; unmatched junction nucleotides: 2. The CDR3 totals 15 residues. CDR3 in DNA: TGTGCCAGCAGCGTTAGCGGGACTAGCACAGATACGCAGTATTTT. Protein: CASSVSGTSTDTQYF.

This clone appeared a few times. J is TRBJ2-1 and V is TRBV27, with D perhaps matching TRBD2 (6 bases). Per germline, CDR1 MNHEY and CDR2 SMNVEV (reference sequence). V was shortened by 3 bases and J by 6 bases, with 12 bases between the two germline ends. CDR3 length equals 14 residues. CDR3 loop: CASSFRESINEQFF. CDR3 nucleotide sequence: TGTGCCAGCAGTTTTCGGGAGAGTATCAATGAGCAGTTCTTC.